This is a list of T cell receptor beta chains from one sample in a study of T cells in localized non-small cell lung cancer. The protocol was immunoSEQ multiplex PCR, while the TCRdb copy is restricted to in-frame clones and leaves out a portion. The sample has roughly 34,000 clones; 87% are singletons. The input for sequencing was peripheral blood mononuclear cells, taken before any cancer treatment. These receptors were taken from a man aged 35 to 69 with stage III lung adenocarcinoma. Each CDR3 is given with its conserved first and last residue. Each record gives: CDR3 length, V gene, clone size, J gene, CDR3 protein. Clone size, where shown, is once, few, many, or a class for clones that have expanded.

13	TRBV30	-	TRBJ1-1	CACLKGGGTEAFF
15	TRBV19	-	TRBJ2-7	CASSTRGQGIYEQYF
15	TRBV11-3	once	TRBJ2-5	CASSRTSGGRETQYF
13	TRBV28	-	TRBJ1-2	CASSFLARYGYTF
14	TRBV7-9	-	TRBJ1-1	CASSLGRMNTEAFF
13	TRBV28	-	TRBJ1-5	CASRVQGGEPQHF
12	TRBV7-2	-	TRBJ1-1	CASSLYRRGAFF
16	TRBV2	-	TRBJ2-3	CASSLGSGGASDTQYF
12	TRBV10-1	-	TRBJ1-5	CATRQFQEPQHF
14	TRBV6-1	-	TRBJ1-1	CASSLQGENTEAFF
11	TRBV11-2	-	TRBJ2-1	CASSYHNEQFF
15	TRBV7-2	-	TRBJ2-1	CASSPPGTVHNEQFF
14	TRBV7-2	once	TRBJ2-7	CASSRQQGAIEQYF
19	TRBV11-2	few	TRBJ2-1	CASSPLAGGPGRLNSEQFF
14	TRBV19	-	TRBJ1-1	CASRIRAQGTEAFF
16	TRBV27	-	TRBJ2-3	CASSFGRGGVFDTQYF
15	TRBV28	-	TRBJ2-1	CASSLNRGRRNEQFF
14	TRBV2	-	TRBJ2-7	CASSELGNAYEQYF
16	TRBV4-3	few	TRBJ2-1	CASSQVGGGAGNEQFF
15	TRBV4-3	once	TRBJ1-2	CASSPINSANYGYTF
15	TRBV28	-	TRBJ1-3	CASSLLQVSGNTIYF
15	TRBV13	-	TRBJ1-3	CASSLGQISGNTIYF
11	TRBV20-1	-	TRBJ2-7	CSAPLRGEQYF